The 2 T cell receptor beta chains given below trace back to one sample, sequenced in a study of blood T cell repertoires in COVID-19. This table comes from immunoSEQ multiplex PCR, and its TCRdb copy is limited to in-frame clones, with some not included. This sample carries about 180,000 clones, 80% to 90% of them seen once, and the ten largest clones take 10% to 11%. The specimen was peripheral blood. Source of these receptors: a human donor with active or convalescent COVID-19. The donor label of this sample is uncertain.

The chain employs TRBV2 and TRBJ2-3; 11 bases map to TRBD1. The V gene's germline CDR1 is SNHLY and CDR2 FYNNEI. Trimming at V came to 11 bases and at J to 8 bases, leaving 12 bases not matched to a gene. This CDR3 is built from 14 residues. The CDR3 nucleotides are TGTGCCGCAACGAGAAGGACAGGGGGCGGTACGCAGTATTTT. Residues: CAATRRTGGGTQYF.

The chain joins TRBV6-5 to TRBJ1-4; 9 nucleotides line up with TRBD1. The length of the CDR3 is 14 residues. Germline lookup yields CDR1 MNHEY and CDR2 SVGAGI. After removal of 4 bases from V and 8 bases from J, the junction contained 5 bases not matched to a gene. CDR3 nucleotides: TGTGCCAGCAGTTTACAGGGGGCGCGGGAAAAACTGTTTTTT. It yields the protein CASSLQGAREKLFF.